The 23 T cell receptor beta chains in this list originate from one sample, sequenced in a study of blood T cell repertoires in COVID-19. Method: immunoSEQ multiplex PCR; TCRdb's copy keeps in-frame clones and lacks some. The sample yields roughly 360,000 clones, roughly 90% seen once. Sequencing was done on a sample of PBMCs or T cells enriched from blood (not recorded which). These receptors came from a woman under 40 with acute COVID-19.

V gene TRBV4-1 combines with J gene TRBJ1-2, with 7 bases lining up with TRBD1. The ends lost 2 bases at V and 7 bases at J; junction bases unmatched: 7. The CDR3 loop spans 14 amino acids. Germline V CDR1 and CDR2: MGHRA, YSYEKL. The CDR3 is CASSQPGQSLGYTF. As DNA, the CDR3 is TGCGCCAGCAGCCAACCGGGACAGTCACTTGGCTACACCTTC.

V gene TRBV12-5 combines with J gene TRBJ1-3; D remains ambiguous. The length of the CDR3 is 19 residues. V lost 1 base and J 0 bases, leaving 19 bases between the germline ends. Germline V gene lookup returns CDR1 LGHNT and CDR2 FRNRAP. CDR3 sequence reads: CASGLDSERGYYSGNTIYF. CDR3 in DNA: TGTGCTAGTGGTTTGGATAGCGAGCGGGGATATTACTCTGGAAACACCATATATTTT.

The J gene is TRBJ1-1, the V gene TRBV5-8, with 7 nucleotides matching TRBD1. After removal of 4 bases from V and 4 bases from J, the junction contained 7 bases not matched to a gene. The CDR3 consists of 14 residues. Germline CDR1 SGHTS, CDR2 YDEGEE. CDR3 protein: CASSREGASTEAFF. As DNA, the CDR3 is TGTGCCAGCAGCCGGGAGGGGGCCAGCACTGAAGCTTTCTTT.

The chain joins TRBV4-3 to TRBJ2-3, with a weak D call TRBD2 (5 bases). The V and J ends lost 1 base and 4 bases respectively, with 9 bases between them. The CDR3 loop spans 14 amino acids. Germline CDR1 LGHNA, CDR2 YSLEER. The chain's CDR3 is CASSQVLGADTQYF. The CDR3 DNA is TGCGCCAGCAGCCAAGTTTTGGGAGCAGATACGCAGTATTTT.

To note about this clone: This CDR3 is also generated by other DNA sequences in the sample. The rearrangement links TRBV9 to TRBJ2-3; 12 positions agree with TRBD2. The CDR3 spans 16 residues. After removal of 2 bases from V and 2 bases from J, the junction contained 3 bases not matched to a gene. Germline V gives CDR1 SGDLS, CDR2 YYNGEE. This chain's CDR3 is CASSVGLAGNTDTQYF. The CDR3, as DNA: TGTGCCAGCAGCGTCGGACTAGCGGGGAACACAGATACGCAGTATTTT.

The V and J genes are TRBV5-1 and TRBJ1-4; 10 positions agree with TRBD1. Germline-derived CDR1 and CDR2 are SGHRS and YFSETQ. The CDR3 spans 14 residues. Trimming took 4 bases from V and 6 from J; bases not matched to a gene: 3. The CDR3 sequence is CASSPGTGDEKLFF. The CDR3, as DNA: TGCGCCAGCAGCCCGGGGACAGGGGATGAAAAACTGTTTTTT.

This rearrangement joins TRBV2 to TRBJ1-1; D gene ambiguous. CDR1 and CDR2 (germline): SNHLY, FYNNEI. This CDR3 contains 13 residues. V dropped 1 base and J dropped 11 bases, with 14 bases sitting between them. Written as DNA, the CDR3 is TGTGCCAGCAGTGAAGACCTCCGTGGCGGGGCTTTCTTT. Its translation: CASSEDLRGGAFF. Variable domain in full (rest from reference TRBV2 and TRBJ1-1): EPEVTQTPSHQVTQMGQEVILRCVPISNHLYFYWYRQILGQKVEFLVSFYNNEISEKSEIFDDQFSVERPDGSNFTLKIRSTKLEDSAMYFCASSEDLRGGAFFGQGTRLTVV.

CDR3 coding DNA: TGTGCCAGCAGCCAAGCTAGGGGCCGTGGTGAAAAACTGTTTTTT. Translated, it gives CASSQARGRGEKLFF. The rearrangement uses TRBV3-1 (or the pseudogene TRBV3-2) and TRBJ1-4, with D maybe TRBD1 (5 bases). Germline-derived CDR1 and CDR2 are LGHDT and YNNKEL (reference sequence). The CDR3 spans 15 residues. Between the trimmed V and J ends, which lost 1 base and 7 bases, there was a span of 13 bases.

CDR3 nucleotide sequence: TGTGCCAGCAGCTTGGACAGGGGGCGCCCCCTCCATGAGCAGTTCTTC. Protein sequence: CASSLDRGRPLHEQFF. V and J are TRBV7-7 and TRBJ2-1, with 11 bases lining up with TRBD1. The V gene's germline CDR1 is SSHAT and CDR2 FNYEAQ (reference sequence). After removal of 3 bases from V and 8 bases from J, the junction contained 9 bases not matched to a gene. This CDR3 is 16 amino acids long.

The V and J genes are TRBV7-7 and TRBJ2-2, with 8 bases fitting TRBD1. CDR3 length: 16 amino acids. Germline V gene data show CDR1 as SSHAT and CDR2 as FNYEAQ (reference sequence). The V and J ends lost 1 base and 4 bases, in that order; junction bases with no gene match: 5. The CDR3 DNA reads TGTGCCAGCAGCTTAGAGGCAGGGGGCAGCACCGGGGAGCTGTTTTTT. It codes for CASSLEAGGSTGELFF.

The chain couples TRBV29-1 to TRBJ2-2, with 11 bases lining up with TRBD1. This CDR3 has 14 residues. The V gene's germline CDR1 is SQVTM and CDR2 ANQGSEA. V shed 3 bases, J shed 4 bases, and the junction held 1 base outside the gene matches. The CDR3 DNA reads as TGCAGCGTTGAGGGGACAGGGGGCACCGGGGAGCTGTTTTTT. As protein: CSVEGTGGTGELFF.

This clone was seen only a few times. CDR3 amino acids: CATAGASGGNEQFF. The CDR3 nucleotides are TGTGCCACAGCCGGGGCTAGCGGGGGCAATGAGCAGTTCTTC. V is TRBV24-1 and J is TRBJ2-1; TRBD2 aligns across 10 bases. Per germline, CDR1 KGHDR and CDR2 SFDVKD. The length of the CDR3 is 14 residues. J lost 6 bases, V lost 10 bases, and 8 bases had no gene match.

The rearrangement joins TRBV12-3 or TRBV12-4 to TRBJ1-5; 8 positions match TRBD1. The CDR3 extends over 12 amino acids. The J segment lost 7 bases and the V segment lost 6 bases, leaving 2 bases of the junction unmatched. The CDR3 nucleotides are TGTGCCAGCAGAACAGGGGGGCAGCCCCAGCATTTT. It specifies CASRTGGQPQHF.

The chain combines TRBV11-3 with TRBJ2-5; 11 bases fit TRBD1. This CDR3 has 15 residues. Germline values: CDR1 SGHNT, CDR2 YENEEA. The V gene end was trimmed by 5 bases and the J gene end by 4 bases; junction bases not matched to a gene: 6. As DNA, the CDR3 is TGTGCCAGCAGCCCCAGGACAGGGGGCGGAGAGACCCAGTACTTC. Translation: CASSPRTGGGETQYF.

This clone was seen more than once but under ten times. The chain has TRBV7-2 and TRBJ2-5, with a weak D call TRBD2 (6 bases). Germline loops: CDR1 SGHTA, CDR2 FQGNSA. The ends were cut back, 5 bases at V and 1 base at J, with 14 bases in the middle. This CDR3 has 15 amino acids. The CDR3 sequence is CASSARDFLQETQYF. Here the CDR3 DNA reads TGTGCCAGCAGCGCCCGGGACTTCCTCCAAGAGACCCAGTACTTC.

The gene calls are TRBV28 and TRBJ2-1; 7 bases agree with TRBD2. The CDR3 consists of 14 residues. The junction had 8 bases not matched to a gene; V was cut back by 6 bases and J by 6 bases. Germline V CDR1 and CDR2: MDHEN, SYDVKM. The CDR3 nucleotides are TGTGCCAGCAGGAGGCAGGGAGGGTCCAATGAGCAGTTCTTC. It codes for CASRRQGGSNEQFF.

The chain couples TRBV5-1 to TRBJ2-2, with TRBD1 matching over 7 bases. CDR3 size: 15 residues. Trimming took 2 bases from V and 7 from J; bases not matched to a gene: 8. The germline V gene has CDR1 SGHRS and CDR2 YFSETQ. CDR3 sequence: CASSLPTGYVGELFF. The CDR3 coding sequence is TGCGCCAGCAGCTTACCGACAGGGTACGTCGGGGAGCTGTTTTTT. The variable domain in full, completed from reference TRBV5-1 and TRBJ2-2, reads KAGVTQTPRYLIKTRGQQVTLSCSPISGHRSVSWYQQTPGQGLQFLFEYFSETQRNKGNFPGRFSGRQFSNSRSEMNVSTLELGDSALYLCASSLPTGYVGELFFGEGSRLTVL.

The chain employs TRBV5-6 and TRBJ2-1; 8 nucleotides agree with TRBD2. Per the germline V gene, CDR1 is SGHDT and CDR2 is YYEEEE. Trimming cost V 0 bases and J 3 bases; bases outside gene matches: 2. This CDR3 is 15 amino acids long. The CDR3 bases are TGTGCCAGCAGCTTGGATAGCGGGAACTACAATGAGCAGTTCTTC. Translated, it gives CASSLDSGNYNEQFF.

The rearrangement joins TRBV28 to TRBJ1-2; D is undetermined. This CDR3 comprises 11 residues. Germline CDR1 MDHEN, CDR2 SYDVKM. In DNA, the CDR3 is TGTGGGGCCAGAGCTAACTATGGCTACACCTTC. As protein: CGARANYGYTF.

V is TRBV18 and J is TRBJ2-7, with 8 nucleotides matching TRBD1. Unmatched junction bases numbered 12, after V lost 5 bases and J lost 3 bases. The CDR3 is made up of 16 amino acids. The germline gives CDR1 KGHSH, CDR2 LQKENI. CDR3 coding DNA: TGTGCCAGCTCATACCAGTTTGGGACAGGACGCTACGAGCAGTACTTC. Its protein product is CASSYQFGTGRYEQYF.

This clone was seen a handful of times. The V call is TRBV19, the J call TRBJ2-3; the D is unclear. Germline V gene lookup returns CDR1 LNHDA and CDR2 SQIVND (reference sequence). The CDR3 loop spans 16 amino acids. Trimming left V 3 bases short and J 5 bases short, with 18 bases between. CDR3 nucleotide sequence: TGTGCCAGTAGTATGAGCGAGTTCCCTGGTCTAGATACGCAGTATTTT. It yields the protein CASSMSEFPGLDTQYF. The full variable domain, with the rest looked up from reference TRBV19 and TRBJ2-3, is DGGITQSPKYLFRKEGQNVTLSCEQNLNHDAMYWYRQDPGQGLRLIYYSQIVNDFQKGDIAEGYSVSREKKESFPLTVTSAQKNPTAFYLCASSMSEFPGLDTQYFGPGTRLTVL.

V usage is TRBV13 and J usage is TRBJ2-7; 9 nucleotides align to TRBD1. The CDR3 runs to 15 residues. The germline V gene encodes CDR1 PRHDT and CDR2 FYEKMQ (reference sequence). The ends lost 3 bases at V and 4 bases at J; junction bases unmatched: 7. The CDR3 loop reads CASSFKGQGPYEQYF. CDR3 DNA: TGTGCCAGCAGCTTTAAGGGACAGGGTCCGTACGAGCAGTACTTC.

For the CDR3, the DNA is TGTGCCAGCAGCTTAGCGGGGCAGTCACTTTACGAGCAGTACTTC. Translating gives CASSLAGQSLYEQYF. V gene TRBV7-2 combines with J gene TRBJ2-7, with D perhaps TRBD1 (5 bases). Germline V gene lookup returns CDR1 SGHTA and CDR2 FQGNSA. The CDR3 has 15 amino acids. V lost 0 bases and J lost 4, with 13 bases in between.